The clone carrying this TCR beta chain was found many times. Its antigen is still unknown. A TCRbeta library incorporating unique molecular identifiers was prepared. TCRdb used MiXCR to reprocess the PCR reads, holding one entry per CDR3 protein. The sample shows hundreds of thousands of distinct CDR3 sequences, 6.5% to 10% of them seen only once. This entry is derived from a study of T-cell reconstitution after alpha-beta-depleted transplantation in children. CDR1 and CDR2 (germline): SGHVT, SQSDAQ. The V end lost 5 bases, the J end lost 0 bases, and 14 bases lay between the germline ends. The CDR3 spans 16 residues. Study-level findings and limits: About two months after transplant, alpha-beta T cells reportedly came from several hundred expanded graft clones. Most T-cell counts and diversity one year after the transplant came from T cells that were newly produced. There were some patients whose high TCRbeta diversity at day 60 came from surviving recipient T cells and thymic progenitors.

This rearrangement joins TRBV7-4 to TRBJ2-1; possibly TRBD1 for D (5 bases). The sequencing here drew on PBMCs, mostly from graft donor cells, taken 180 days after TCRalphabeta/CD19-depleted stem cell transplant. The receptor's source is a male patient younger than 18 who had a stem cell transplant for acute lymphoblastic leukemia, so the T cells may come from the graft donor. Here the CDR3 DNA reads TGTGCCAGCAGCATACAGGCCCCGAGCTCCTACAATGAGCAGTTCTTC. Its protein product is CASSIQAPSSYNEQFF.